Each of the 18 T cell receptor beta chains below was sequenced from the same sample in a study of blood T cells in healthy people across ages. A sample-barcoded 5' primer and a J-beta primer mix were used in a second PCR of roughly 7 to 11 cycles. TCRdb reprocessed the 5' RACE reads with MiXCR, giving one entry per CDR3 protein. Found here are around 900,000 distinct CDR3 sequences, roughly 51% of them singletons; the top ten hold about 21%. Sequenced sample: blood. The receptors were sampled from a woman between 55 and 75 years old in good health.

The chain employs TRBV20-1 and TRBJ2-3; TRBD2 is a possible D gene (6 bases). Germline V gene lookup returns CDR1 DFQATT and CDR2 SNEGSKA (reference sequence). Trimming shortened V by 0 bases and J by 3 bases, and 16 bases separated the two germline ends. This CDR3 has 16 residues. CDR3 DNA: TGCAGTGCTAGAGATCCACGGGGGATAGAGACAGATACGCAGTATTTT. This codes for CSARDPRGIETDTQYF.

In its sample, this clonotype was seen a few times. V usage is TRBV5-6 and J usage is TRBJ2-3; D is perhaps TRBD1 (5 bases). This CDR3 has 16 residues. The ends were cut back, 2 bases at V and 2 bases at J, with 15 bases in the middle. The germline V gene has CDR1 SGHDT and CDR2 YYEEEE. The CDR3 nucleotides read TGTGCCAGCAGCTTTGTGGCAGGGTCGGTCACAGATACGCAGTATTTT. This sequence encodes CASSFVAGSVTDTQYF.

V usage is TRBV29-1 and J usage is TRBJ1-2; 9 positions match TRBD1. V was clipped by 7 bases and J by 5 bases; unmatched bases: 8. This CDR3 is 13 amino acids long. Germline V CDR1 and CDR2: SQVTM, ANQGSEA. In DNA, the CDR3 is TGCAGCGCCCACAGGGGGCGATTGTATGGCTACACCTTC. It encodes CSAHRGRLYGYTF.

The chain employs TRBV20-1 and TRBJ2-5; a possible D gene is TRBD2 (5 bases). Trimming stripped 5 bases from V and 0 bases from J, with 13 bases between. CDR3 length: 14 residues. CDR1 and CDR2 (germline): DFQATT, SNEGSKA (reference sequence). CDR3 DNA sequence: TGCAGTGCTCCCAGTTCGGGAAACCAAGAGACCCAGTACTTC. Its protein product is CSAPSSGNQETQYF.

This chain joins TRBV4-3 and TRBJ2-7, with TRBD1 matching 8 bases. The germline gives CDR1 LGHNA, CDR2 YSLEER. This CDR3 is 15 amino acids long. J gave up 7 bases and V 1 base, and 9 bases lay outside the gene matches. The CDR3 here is CASSQVSGGYSEQYF. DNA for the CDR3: TGCGCCAGCAGCCAAGTATCAGGGGGCTATTCTGAGCAGTACTTC.

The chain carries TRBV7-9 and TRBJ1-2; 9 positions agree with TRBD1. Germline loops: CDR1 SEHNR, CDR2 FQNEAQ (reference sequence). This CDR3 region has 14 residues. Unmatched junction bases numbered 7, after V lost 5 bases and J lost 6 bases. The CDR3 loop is CASSLGQGSDGYTF. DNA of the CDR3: TGTGCCAGCAGCCTAGGACAGGGGTCGGATGGCTACACCTTC.

The chain's CDR3 is CSVDPVAGAVVYGYTF. Here the CDR3 DNA reads TGCAGCGTTGATCCAGTCGCGGGTGCCGTAGTCTATGGCTACACCTTC. The rearrangement uses TRBV29-1 and TRBJ1-2; no firm D call. V lost 3 bases and J 4 bases, leaving 21 bases between the germline ends. The length of the CDR3 is 16 residues. Germline loops: CDR1 SQVTM, CDR2 ANQGSEA.

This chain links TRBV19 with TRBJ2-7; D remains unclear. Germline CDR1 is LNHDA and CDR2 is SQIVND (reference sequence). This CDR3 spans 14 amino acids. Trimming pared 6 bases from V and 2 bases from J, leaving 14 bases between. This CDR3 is CASSTNTAPYEQYF. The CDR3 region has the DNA TGTGCCAGTAGCACCAACACCGCACCCTACGAGCAGTACTTC.

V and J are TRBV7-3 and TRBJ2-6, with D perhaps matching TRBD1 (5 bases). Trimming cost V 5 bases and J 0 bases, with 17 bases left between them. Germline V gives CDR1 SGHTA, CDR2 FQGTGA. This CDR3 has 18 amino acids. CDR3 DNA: TGTGCCAGCAGCAGAGACAGCTCCCCTTTCTCTGGGGCCAACGTCCTGACTTTC. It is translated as CASSRDSSPFSGANVLTF.

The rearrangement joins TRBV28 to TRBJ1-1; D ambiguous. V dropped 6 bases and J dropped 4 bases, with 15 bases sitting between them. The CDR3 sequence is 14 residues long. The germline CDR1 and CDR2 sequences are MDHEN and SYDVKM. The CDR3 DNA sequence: TGTGCCAGCAGACTCCCGAGGTTGGCCACTGAAGCTTTCTTT. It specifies CASRLPRLATEAFF.

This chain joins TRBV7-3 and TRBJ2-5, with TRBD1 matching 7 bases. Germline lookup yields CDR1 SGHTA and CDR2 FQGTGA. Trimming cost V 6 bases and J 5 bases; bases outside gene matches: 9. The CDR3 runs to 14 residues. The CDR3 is CASSSDRDPETQYF. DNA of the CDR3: TGTGCCAGCAGTTCCGACAGGGATCCGGAGACCCAGTACTTC.

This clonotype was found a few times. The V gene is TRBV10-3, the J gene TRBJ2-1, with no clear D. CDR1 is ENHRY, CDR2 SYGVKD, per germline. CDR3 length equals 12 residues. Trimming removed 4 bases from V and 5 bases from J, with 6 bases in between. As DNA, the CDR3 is TGTGCCATCAGTGTATATAACAATGAGCAGTTCTTC. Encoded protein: CAISVYNNEQFF.

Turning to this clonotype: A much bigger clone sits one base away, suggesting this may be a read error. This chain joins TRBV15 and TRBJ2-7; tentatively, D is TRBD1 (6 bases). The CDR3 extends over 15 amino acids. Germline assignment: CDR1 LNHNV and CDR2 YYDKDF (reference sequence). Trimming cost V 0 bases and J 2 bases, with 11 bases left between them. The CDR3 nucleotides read TGTGCCACCAGCAGAGATAGGGGGTTCCCCTACGAGCAGTACTTC. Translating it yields CATSRDRGFPYEQYF.

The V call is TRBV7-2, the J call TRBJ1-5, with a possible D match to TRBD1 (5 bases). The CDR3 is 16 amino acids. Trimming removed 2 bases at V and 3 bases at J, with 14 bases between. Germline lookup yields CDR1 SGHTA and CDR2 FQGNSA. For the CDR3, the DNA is TGTGCCAGCAGCTTATCGGGGACGGAAGACAATCAGCCCCAGCATTTT. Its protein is CASSLSGTEDNQPQHF.

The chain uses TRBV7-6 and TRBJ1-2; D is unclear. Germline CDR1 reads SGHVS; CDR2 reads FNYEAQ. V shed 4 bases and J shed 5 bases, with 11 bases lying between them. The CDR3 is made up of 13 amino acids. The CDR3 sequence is CASSSHRLYGYTF. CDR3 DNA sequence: TGTGCCAGCAGCTCTCACAGACTTTATGGCTACACCTTC.

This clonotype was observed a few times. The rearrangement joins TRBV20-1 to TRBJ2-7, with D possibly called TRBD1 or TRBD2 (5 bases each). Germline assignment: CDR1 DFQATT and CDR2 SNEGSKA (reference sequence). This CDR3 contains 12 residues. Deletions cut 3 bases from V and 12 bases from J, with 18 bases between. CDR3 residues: CSARSGRETRYF. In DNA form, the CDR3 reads TGCAGTGCTAGGAGCGGCAGGGAGACTCGGTACTTC.

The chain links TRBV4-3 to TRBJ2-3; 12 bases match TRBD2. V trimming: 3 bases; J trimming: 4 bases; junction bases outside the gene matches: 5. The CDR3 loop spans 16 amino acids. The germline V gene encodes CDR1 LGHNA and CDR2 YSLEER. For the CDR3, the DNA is TGCGCCAGCAGCCACGTCCGACTAGCGGGGGCAGATACGCAGTATTTT. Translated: CASSHVRLAGADTQYF.

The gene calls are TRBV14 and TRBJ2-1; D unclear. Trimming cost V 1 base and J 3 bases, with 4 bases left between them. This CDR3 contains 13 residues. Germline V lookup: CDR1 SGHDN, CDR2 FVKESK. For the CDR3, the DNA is TGTGCCAGCAGCCAAGGTTTCTACAATGAGCAGTTCTTC. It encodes CASSQGFYNEQFF.